This passage covers 22 T cell receptor beta chains from one sample sequenced in a study of blood T cell repertoires in COVID-19. Method: immunoSEQ multiplex PCR; TCRdb's copy keeps in-frame clones and lacks some. The repertoire holds over 100,000 clones, roughly 88% seen once, with around 4% in the top ten. Sequenced: peripheral blood. The receptors were sampled from a man in his forties with acute or convalescent COVID-19.

The V gene is TRBV9, the J gene TRBJ2-7; D unresolved. The V end lost 3 bases, the J end lost 0 bases, and 10 bases lay between the germline ends. Germline V gene lookup returns CDR1 SGDLS and CDR2 YYNGEE. The CDR3 is 14 residues long. The CDR3 region is CASSGQVGSYEQYF. As DNA, the CDR3 is TGTGCCAGCAGCGGTCAGGTCGGCTCCTACGAGCAGTACTTC.

The chain links TRBV6-1 to TRBJ1-5; D is undetermined. The germline V gene has CDR1 MNHNS and CDR2 SASEGT. The CDR3 runs 13 residues. V shed 2 bases and J shed 0 bases, with 2 bases lying between them. The CDR3 DNA reads as TGTGCCAGCAGTGAATATAGCAATCAGCCCCAGCATTTT. Translated, it gives CASSEYSNQPQHF.

This chain uses TRBV6-5 with TRBJ1-1; D perhaps matches TRBD1 (6 bases). Germline values: CDR1 MNHEY, CDR2 SVGAGI. The CDR3 is 12 residues long. Trimming cost V 7 bases and J 5 bases, with 11 bases left between them. CDR3 DNA: TGTGCCAGCACCCAACAGGGTACTGAAGCTTTCTTT. Its translation is CASTQQGTEAFF.

The chain is built from TRBV5-4 and TRBJ2-5; D may be TRBD1 (5 bases). CDR3 length: 13 residues. Trimming removed 2 bases from V and 2 bases from J, with 7 bases in between. The V gene's germline CDR1 is SGHNT and CDR2 YYREEE (reference sequence). The CDR3 sequence is CASSLGVQETQYF. CDR3 bases: TGTGCCAGCAGCTTAGGGGTTCAAGAGACCCAGTACTTC.

This chain uses TRBV4-3 with TRBJ2-5; 7 nucleotides match TRBD1. The CDR3 has 14 residues. CDR1 is LGHNA and CDR2 is YSLEER in the germline V gene. V was pared by 4 bases and J by 4 bases, with 6 bases of the junction left unmatched. The chain's CDR3 is CASSRLTGPETQYF. The CDR3 region has the DNA TGCGCCAGCAGCCGTTTGACAGGGCCAGAGACCCAGTACTTC.

The chain recombines TRBV2 with TRBJ2-3; TRBD2 matches at 7 bases. Germline V lookup: CDR1 SNHLY, CDR2 FYNNEI. The CDR3 is 16 residues long. The junction had 6 bases not matched to a gene; V was cut back by 3 bases and J by 0 bases. CDR3 region: CASSERSGDSTDTQYF. The CDR3 DNA follows: TGTGCCAGCAGTGAGAGAAGCGGGGATAGCACAGATACGCAGTATTTT.

The CDR3 loop is CASSTPGWWGGRNEQFF. In DNA, the CDR3 is TGTGCCAGCAGCACCCCAGGATGGTGGGGGGGCCGCAATGAGCAGTTCTTC. The chain employs TRBV9 and TRBJ2-1, with D possibly matching TRBD2 (7 bases). Germline V CDR1 and CDR2: SGDLS, YYNGEE. V was shortened by 4 bases and J by 6 bases, with 23 bases between the two germline ends. This CDR3 is 17 amino acids long.

The chain's CDR3 is CASSGWPSHYGYTF. The CDR3, as DNA: TGTGCCAGCAGTGGATGGCCTAGCCACTATGGCTACACCTTC. The chain combines TRBV6-4 with TRBJ1-2; no clear D. The CDR3 has 14 residues. Germline V gives CDR1 MRHNA, CDR2 SNTAGT. The germline V and J ends were trimmed by 4 bases and 3 bases, with 12 bases remaining between them.

The chain has TRBV18 and TRBJ1-1; a weak D match, TRBD1 (6 bases). Per germline, CDR1 KGHSH and CDR2 LQKENI. V was trimmed by 3 bases and J by 8 bases, leaving 7 bases between them. The CDR3 is made up of 11 amino acids. Here the CDR3 DNA reads TGTGCCAGCTCACCCGGGACAGAAGCTTTCTTT. This encodes CASSPGTEAFF.

This sequence joins TRBV11-3 and TRBJ1-1, with D maybe TRBD1 (5 bases). The germline gives CDR1 SGHNT, CDR2 YENEEA. The V and J ends lost 4 bases and 3 bases respectively, with 18 bases between them. This CDR3 comprises 16 residues. CDR3 amino acids: CASSSRYLGGDTEAFF. The DNA of the CDR3 is TGTGCCAGCAGCTCCCGATATTTGGGGGGGGACACTGAAGCTTTCTTT.

CDR3 amino acids: CASSQVDREAGYTF. DNA for the CDR3: TGCGCCAGCAGCCAAGTGGACAGGGAGGCTGGCTACACCTTC. The chain joins TRBV4-1 to TRBJ1-2; 8 bases agree with TRBD1. CDR3 size: 14 residues. CDR1 is MGHRA and CDR2 is YSYEKL in the germline V gene. Germline trimming cut 1 base from V and 7 bases from J; bases unmatched to any gene: 5.

Only one count was recorded for this clone. The J gene is TRBJ2-5, the V gene TRBV9; possible D gene TRBD2, 7 bases. This CDR3 contains 16 residues. Trimming removed 0 bases at V and 5 bases at J, with 17 bases between. Germline V gene lookup returns CDR1 SGDLS and CDR2 YYNGEE. The CDR3 loop is CASSVGVGGAPETQYF. CDR3 nucleotide sequence: TGTGCCAGCAGCGTAGGTGTGGGGGGGGCTCCCGAGACCCAGTACTTC.

The V and J genes are TRBV29-1 and TRBJ2-3, with 10 bases lining up with TRBD2. The germline V gene has CDR1 SQVTM and CDR2 ANQGSEA. J lost 6 bases, V lost 5 bases, and 11 bases had no gene match. The CDR3 loop spans 15 amino acids. CDR3: CSVLTSGFTGDTQYF. In DNA, the CDR3 is TGCAGCGTTCTGACTAGCGGGTTTACAGGGGATACGCAGTATTTT.

The rearrangement joins TRBV2 to TRBJ1-5; D possibly corresponds to TRBD1 (5 bases). Germline V gives CDR1 SNHLY, CDR2 FYNNEI. V lost 2 bases and J lost 3, with 8 bases in between. The CDR3 runs to 14 residues. CDR3 loop: CASSEQGLNQPQHF. CDR3 coding DNA: TGTGCCAGCAGTGAACAGGGCCTCAATCAGCCCCAGCATTTT.

J is TRBJ1-4 and V is TRBV5-1; D not resolved. Germline assignment: CDR1 SGHRS and CDR2 YFSETQ. There are 14 residues in the CDR3. Trimming shortened V by 0 bases and J by 0 bases, and 3 bases separated the two germline ends. CDR3 sequence reads: CASSLVATNEKLFF. Written as DNA, the CDR3 is TGCGCCAGCAGCTTGGTCGCAACTAATGAAAAACTGTTTTTT.

The chain recombines TRBV5-4 with TRBJ2-1; TRBD2 is a possible D gene (6 bases). There are 13 residues in the CDR3. Between the trimmed V and J ends, which lost 0 bases and 6 bases, there was a span of 7 bases. Germline V lookup: CDR1 SGHNT, CDR2 YYREEE (reference sequence). CDR3 region: CASSLAGSNEQFF. CDR3 sequence (DNA): TGTGCCAGCAGCTTGGCCGGGAGCAATGAGCAGTTCTTC.

This chain uses TRBV5-4 with TRBJ1-2, with 8 bases lining up with TRBD1. The germline gives CDR1 SGHNT, CDR2 YYREEE (reference sequence). The CDR3 has 13 residues. Unmatched junction bases numbered 3, after V lost 4 bases and J lost 4 bases. The CDR3 here is CASSPGGPYGYTF. The CDR3 coding sequence is TGTGCCAGCAGCCCAGGGGGCCCCTATGGCTACACCTTC. The entire variable domain, with the rest obtained from reference TRBV5-4 and TRBJ1-2, is as follows: ETGVTQSPTHLIKTRGQQVTLRCSSQSGHNTVSWYQQALGQGPQFIFQYYREEENGRGNFPPRFSGLQFPNYSSELNVNALELDDSALYLCASSPGGPYGYTFGSGTRLTVV.

The chain employs TRBV7-9 and TRBJ1-1; tentative D call: TRBD1 (5 bases). With 5 bases removed from V and 7 bases from J, the gap between germline ends came to 17 bases. Germline CDR1 reads SEHNR; CDR2 reads FQNEAQ (reference sequence). The CDR3 totals 14 residues. Here the CDR3 reads CASSLGGLAGEAFF. CDR3 bases: TGTGCCAGCAGCCTCGGGGGACTGGCTGGTGAAGCTTTCTTT.

The V and J genes are TRBV11-1 and TRBJ2-1; tentative D call: TRBD1 (5 bases). The CDR3 length is 13 residues. Germline CDR1 reads SGHAT; CDR2 reads FQDESV (reference sequence). V shed 5 bases and J shed 5 bases, with 10 bases lying between them. The CDR3 nucleotides are TGTGCCAGCAGCATACGACAGAACAATGAGCAGTTCTTC. This sequence encodes CASSIRQNNEQFF.

This clone occurred once. This chain connects TRBV5-6 to TRBJ2-2; the D is unclear. This CDR3 contains 17 residues. Trimming cost V 0 bases and J 5 bases, with 17 bases left between them. Germline CDR1 and CDR2: SGHDT and YYEEEE. The CDR3 loop reads CASSLGTRTPRTGELFF. Written as DNA, the CDR3 is TGTGCCAGCAGCTTGGGAACGAGAACGCCACGAACCGGGGAGCTGTTTTTT.

This clone occurred once. The rearrangement uses TRBV12-5 and TRBJ2-1; D call uncertain. The CDR3 length is 13 residues. The germline V gene has CDR1 LGHNT and CDR2 FRNRAP. V was shortened by 1 base and J by 6 bases, with 7 bases between the two germline ends. CDR3 nucleotide sequence: TGTGCTAGTGGTTTGGAACTCATCAATGAGCAGTTCTTC. Translated: CASGLELINEQFF.

The chain uses TRBV19 and TRBJ1-1; TRBD1 might be the D (6 bases). With 3 bases removed from V and 5 bases from J, the gap between germline ends came to 19 bases. Germline values: CDR1 LNHDA, CDR2 SQIVND (reference sequence). The CDR3 is 16 residues long. CDR3 region: CASSIYRDSLVTEAFF. The CDR3 nucleotides read TGTGCCAGTAGTATTTACAGGGATAGTTTAGTAACTGAAGCTTTCTTT.